The 29 T cell receptor beta chains listed next were all sequenced from one sample in a study of type 1 regulatory T cells. Each CDR3 protein gets one entry after TCRdb re-called the reads with MiXCR. The sample includes more than 50,000 distinct CDR3 sequences, roughly two thirds seen only once; the top ten take about 1.7%. Their antigens remain unidentified. The specimen was cultured non-Tr1 T cells, either the whole culture or a sorted T cell fraction (not recorded which). These TCRs come from a human donor in good health.

The chain recombines TRBV20-1 with TRBJ2-5, with 10 positions matching TRBD2. V lost 3 bases, J lost 5 bases, and 6 bases stayed unmatched. Germline loops: CDR1 DFQATT, CDR2 SNEGSKA (reference sequence). CDR3 length equals 14 residues. For the CDR3, the DNA is TGCAGTGCTAGTCGGCTAGCGGGAGCTGAGACCCAGTACTTC. This sequence encodes CSASRLAGAETQYF.

With regard to this clonotype: At one of its ends the junction is not consistent with the germline gene, which may arise from a read error. V usage is TRBV20-1 and J usage is TRBJ2-7; possibly TRBD2 for D (5 bases). Looked up from germline, CDR1 is DFQATT and CDR2 is SNEGSKA (reference sequence). The CDR3 is made up of 14 amino acids. The CDR3 coding sequence is TGCAGTGCGACGACACAAAGGACTTCCTCCGAGCAGTACTTC. Translating it yields CSATTQRTSSEQYF.

The chain combines TRBV20-1 with TRBJ2-3; maybe TRBD2 (7 bases). Germline assignment: CDR1 DFQATT and CDR2 SNEGSKA (reference sequence). Trimming took 5 bases from V and 6 from J, leaving 24 bases between them. The CDR3 runs to 16 residues. As DNA, the CDR3 is TGCAGTGCTCCACCCCGGGGGGCCCCCTGGAGCGATACGCAGTATTTT. Translated: CSAPPRGAPWSDTQYF.

J is TRBJ2-2 and V is TRBV7-3; D is perhaps TRBD1 or TRBD2 (5 bases each). The CDR3 runs 15 residues. Trimming took 6 bases from V and 0 from J, leaving 11 bases between them. CDR1 and CDR2 (germline): SGHTA, FQGTGA. This chain's CDR3 is CASSPGTTNTGELFF. The CDR3 DNA sequence: TGTGCCAGCAGTCCCGGGACCACGAACACCGGGGAGCTGTTTTTT.

This clonotype was seen a handful of times. The chain recombines TRBV10-1 with TRBJ2-3; the D gene could be TRBD1 or TRBD2 (5 bases each). The V end was cut by 2 bases, the J end by 6 bases, with 18 bases between. The germline CDR1 and CDR2 sequences are WNHNN and SYGVQD (reference sequence). The CDR3 extends over 16 amino acids. CDR3 sequence: CASSEKGRGKTDTQYF. CDR3 DNA: TGCGCCAGCAGTGAGAAGGGGAGAGGGAAAACCGATACGCAGTATTTT.

In its sample, this clonotype was seen many times. The chain employs TRBV7-8 and TRBJ2-2; D is possibly TRBD2 (5 bases). Germline V lookup: CDR1 SGHVS, CDR2 FQNEAQ. The V and J ends lost 3 bases and 6 bases respectively, with 17 bases between them. CDR3 size: 16 residues. CDR3 DNA: TGTGCCAGCAGCTTTGGGCGGGTAGTACGCGCCGGGGAGCTGTTTTTT. Translating gives CASSFGRVVRAGELFF.

The V gene is TRBV18, the J gene TRBJ1-6; the match to TRBD1 covers 8 bases. Germline V gene lookup returns CDR1 KGHSH and CDR2 LQKENI. The CDR3 is 14 residues long. With V trimmed by 6 bases and J by 9 bases, 7 bases remained unmatched. CDR3 loop: CASSPDRDISPLHF. The CDR3 DNA sequence: TGTGCCAGCTCTCCGGACAGGGATATTTCACCCCTCCACTTT.

The CDR3 sequence is CASSPRGQYNEQFF. The DNA of the CDR3 is TGTGCCAGCAGCCCCCGTGGACAGTACAATGAGCAGTTCTTC. The chain joins TRBV9 to TRBJ2-1; a weak D match, TRBD1 (6 bases). The germline CDR1 and CDR2 sequences are SGDLS and YYNGEE. The CDR3 is made up of 14 amino acids. Trimming took 4 bases from V and 4 from J, leaving 12 bases between them.

This rearrangement joins TRBV10-2 to TRBJ1-1; the D is unclear. V dropped 3 bases and J dropped 4 bases, with 6 bases sitting between them. CDR1 and CDR2 (germline): WSHSY, SAAADI. There are 12 residues in the CDR3. CDR3 region: CASSDVGTEAFF. DNA for the CDR3: TGCGCCAGCAGTGACGTCGGCACTGAAGCTTTCTTT.

The rearrangement joins TRBV2 to TRBJ1-5, with D possibly being TRBD1 (6 bases). Trimming left V 5 bases short and J 4 bases short, with 9 bases between. The CDR3 extends over 13 amino acids. Looked up from germline, CDR1 is SNHLY and CDR2 is FYNNEI. The chain's CDR3 is CASSSGENQPQHF. In nucleotides, the CDR3 is TGTGCCAGCAGTTCAGGGGAAAATCAGCCCCAGCATTTT. The full variable domain, rest sourced from reference TRBV2 and TRBJ1-5, is EPEVTQTPSHQVTQMGQEVILRCVPISNHLYFYWYRQILGQKVEFLVSFYNNEISEKSEIFDDQFSVERPDGSNFTLKIRSTKLEDSAMYFCASSSGENQPQHFGDGTRLSIL.

This clonotype was counted a few times. This chain links TRBV10-2 with TRBJ2-7; D uncertain. The CDR3 totals 15 residues. CDR1 and CDR2 from the germline V gene are WSHSY and SAAADI. The germline V and J ends were trimmed by 4 bases and 0 bases, with 13 bases remaining between them. CDR3 in amino acids: CASSGQAGRSYEQYF. DNA of the CDR3: TGCGCCAGCAGTGGGCAGGCAGGTCGCTCCTACGAGCAGTACTTC.

The table lists this clonotype with a count of one. V gene TRBV24-1 combines with J gene TRBJ2-5, with D possibly TRBD1 on 6 matching bases. The germline gives CDR1 KGHDR, CDR2 SFDVKD. With 9 bases removed from V and 1 base from J, the gap between germline ends came to 14 bases. The length of the CDR3 is 14 residues. In nucleotides, the CDR3 is TGTGCCACCCAGGGGAAAGGGGGCCAAGAGACCCAGTACTTC. The encoded protein is CATQGKGGQETQYF.

This chain links TRBV5-1 with TRBJ2-1, with TRBD2 identical over 7 bases. The CDR3 contains 13 residues. The ends lost 6 bases at V and 7 bases at J; junction bases unmatched: 7. The germline V gene has CDR1 SGHRS and CDR2 YFSETQ. CDR3 coding DNA: TGCGCCAGCAACGGCGGGAGTTTTAATGAGCAGTTCTTC. Residues: CASNGGSFNEQFF.

This clonotype was counted only a few times. V and J are TRBV5-1 and TRBJ2-1; D is undetermined. The CDR3 contains 17 residues. Trimming took off 0 bases at V and 0 bases at J, with 13 bases between the two ends. The germline gives CDR1 SGHRS, CDR2 YFSETQ. For the CDR3, the DNA is TGCGCCAGCAGCTTGGCCGTACCATTAAGCTCCTACAATGAGCAGTTCTTC. This sequence encodes CASSLAVPLSSYNEQFF.

Of note for this clonotype: Being one base from a much bigger clone, this may be a read error. The chain employs TRBV20-1 and TRBJ2-5; 16 bases fit TRBD2. With V trimmed by 5 bases and J by 7 bases, 10 bases remained unmatched. There are 16 residues in the CDR3. Germline V gives CDR1 DFQATT, CDR2 SNEGSKA (reference sequence). This CDR3 reads CSAPGTSGRAGGTQYF. The DNA for the CDR3 is TGCAGTGCTCCGGGGACTAGCGGGAGGGCCGGGGGGACCCAGTACTTC.

Sample share makes this clonotype medium-sized. V usage is TRBV28 and J usage is TRBJ1-2, with D possibly TRBD1 on 5 matching bases. Germline V gene sequence: CDR1 MDHEN, CDR2 SYDVKM. The CDR3 sequence is 11 residues long. V gave up 8 bases and J gave up 7 bases, with 11 bases separating them. CDR3: CASRGTPGYTF. The CDR3 coding sequence is TGTGCCAGCCGGGGGACCCCTGGCTACACCTTC.

V is TRBV20-1 and J is TRBJ1-5, with D tentatively TRBD1 (5 bases). Trimming took 3 bases from V and 6 from J, leaving 12 bases between them. CDR1 is DFQATT, CDR2 SNEGSKA, per germline (reference sequence). The CDR3 contains 13 residues. CDR3 in DNA: TGCAGTGCTAGTTGGGGCCGGGTTCAGCCCCAGCATTTT. Encoded protein: CSASWGRVQPQHF.

This clonotype was counted once. This chain joins TRBV12-3 or TRBV12-4 and TRBJ2-1; 10 nucleotides agree with TRBD2. This CDR3 is built from 14 residues. Trimming at V came to 5 bases and at J to 5 bases, leaving 3 bases not matched to a gene. The CDR3 coding sequence is TGTGCCAGCAGTCAAGCGGGAGGGGACAATGAGCAGTTCTTC. It yields the protein CASSQAGGDNEQFF.

For the CDR3, the DNA is TGTGCCAGCGAACGTAACACTGAAGCTTTCTTT. This sequence encodes CASERNTEAFF. The V call is TRBV6-6, the J call TRBJ1-1; D is undetermined. The germline V gene has CDR1 MNHNY and CDR2 SVGAGI (reference sequence). This CDR3 is 11 amino acids long. The V end was cut by 8 bases, the J end by 2 bases, with 6 bases between.

V and J are TRBV20-1 and TRBJ2-3; D remains unclear. With 4 bases removed from V and 9 bases from J, the gap between germline ends came to 14 bases. CDR1 and CDR2 from the germline V gene are DFQATT and SNEGSKA (reference sequence). This CDR3 is 12 amino acids long. The CDR3: CSAILVLGTQYF. The CDR3, as DNA: TGCAGTGCTATACTCGTGCTTGGCACGCAGTATTTT.

This chain connects TRBV29-1 to TRBJ2-3; D might be TRBD2 (6 bases). Between the trimmed V and J ends, which lost 3 bases and 4 bases, there was a span of 14 bases. This CDR3 has 14 residues. Per the germline V gene, CDR1 is SQVTM and CDR2 is ANQGSEA. Here the CDR3 reads CSVETAGLSDTQYF. The CDR3 DNA reads TGCAGCGTTGAGACGGCGGGATTGTCAGATACGCAGTATTTT.

The CDR3 loop is CASSKDRGSNQPQHF. The CDR3, as DNA: TGTGCCAGCAGCAAGGACAGGGGAAGCAATCAGCCCCAGCATTTT. J is TRBJ1-5 and V is TRBV5-5; 9 nucleotides agree with TRBD1. Germline V gives CDR1 SGHKS, CDR2 YYEKEE (reference sequence). Trimming cost V 4 bases and J 1 base; bases outside gene matches: 3. CDR3 length equals 15 residues.

There are a few counts of this clonotype. V is TRBV20-1 and J is TRBJ1-2; TRBD1 aligns across 9 bases. V dropped 0 bases and J dropped 8; count of bases not matched to a gene: 10. Germline V CDR1 and CDR2: DFQATT, SNEGSKA (reference sequence). This CDR3 is built from 15 residues. CDR3 DNA sequence: TGCAGTGCTAGAGATATACAGGAGGGGACAGGGGGCTACACCTTC. It codes for CSARDIQEGTGGYTF.

J is TRBJ1-5 and V is TRBV6-1; perhaps TRBD1 as D (5 bases). Germline CDR1 is MNHNS and CDR2 is SASEGT. The CDR3 contains 14 residues. Trimming pared 7 bases from V and 4 bases from J, leaving 14 bases between. Here the CDR3 reads CASTGGALNQPQHF. DNA of the CDR3: TGTGCCAGCACAGGAGGGGCCCTAAATCAGCCCCAGCATTTT.

The V and J genes are TRBV5-1 and TRBJ1-1, with TRBD1 as a possible D gene (5 bases). This CDR3 contains 12 residues. V was pared by 4 bases and J by 10 bases, with 14 bases between. Looked up from germline, CDR1 is SGHRS and CDR2 is YFSETQ. CDR3 nucleotide sequence: TGCGCCAGCAGCATTGGGGACGGGTCAGCTTTCTTT. This sequence encodes CASSIGDGSAFF. Filled out from reference TRBV5-1 and TRBJ1-1, the complete variable domain reads KAGVTQTPRYLIKTRGQQVTLSCSPISGHRSVSWYQQTPGQGLQFLFEYFSETQRNKGNFPGRFSGRQFSNSRSEMNVSTLELGDSALYLCASSIGDGSAFFGQGTRLTVV.

The rearrangement joins TRBV7-8 to TRBJ1-5; 9 nucleotides line up with TRBD1. From germline, CDR1 is SGHVS and CDR2 FQNEAQ. The CDR3 length is 15 residues. V lost 5 bases to trimming and J lost 5 bases; unmatched junction nucleotides: 7. CDR3 sequence reads: CASSATGGGDQPQHF. The CDR3 DNA reads TGTGCCAGCAGCGCGACAGGGGGAGGGGATCAGCCCCAGCATTTT.

The gene calls are TRBV5-1 and TRBJ1-5, with D maybe TRBD1 (6 bases). Trimming left V 4 bases short and J 6 bases short, with 20 bases between. CDR3 length: 16 amino acids. Germline CDR1 reads SGHRS; CDR2 reads YFSETQ. CDR3 coding DNA: TGCGCCAGCAGCCCCGCGGGGGGGCGGATCGGTCAGCCCCAGCATTTT. Amino acids: CASSPAGGRIGQPQHF.

The chain recombines TRBV6-2 or TRBV6-3 with TRBJ1-5; tentative D call: TRBD1 (6 bases). V lost 6 bases, J lost 1 base, and 16 bases lay in between. Germline V gives CDR1 MNHEY, CDR2 SVGEGT. The CDR3 is 16 amino acids. CDR3 nucleotides: TGTGCCAGCAGAGGGGCGGGGGGCGCCAGCAATCAGCCCCAGCATTTT. Its protein is CASRGAGGASNQPQHF.

The genes are TRBV7-2 and TRBJ2-2; 9 bases match TRBD2. Germline loops: CDR1 SGHTA, CDR2 FQGNSA. The CDR3 has 17 amino acids. J was trimmed by 6 bases and V by 1 base; bases with no gene match: 9. The CDR3 spells CASSLGGSGRQAGELFF. CDR3 DNA: TGTGCCAGCAGCTTAGGTGGTAGCGGGAGACAAGCCGGGGAGCTGTTTTTT.